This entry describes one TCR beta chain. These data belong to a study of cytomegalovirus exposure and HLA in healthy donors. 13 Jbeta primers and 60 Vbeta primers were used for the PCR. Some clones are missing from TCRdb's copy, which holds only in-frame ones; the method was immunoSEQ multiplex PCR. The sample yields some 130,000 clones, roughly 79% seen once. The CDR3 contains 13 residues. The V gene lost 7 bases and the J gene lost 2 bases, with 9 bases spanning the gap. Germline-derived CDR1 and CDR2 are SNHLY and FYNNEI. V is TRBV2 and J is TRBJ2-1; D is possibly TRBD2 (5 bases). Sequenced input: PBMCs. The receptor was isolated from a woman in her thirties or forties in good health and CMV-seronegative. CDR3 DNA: TGTGCCAGCACGGGGTCTACCTACAATGAGCAGTTCTTC. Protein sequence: CASTGSTYNEQFF.